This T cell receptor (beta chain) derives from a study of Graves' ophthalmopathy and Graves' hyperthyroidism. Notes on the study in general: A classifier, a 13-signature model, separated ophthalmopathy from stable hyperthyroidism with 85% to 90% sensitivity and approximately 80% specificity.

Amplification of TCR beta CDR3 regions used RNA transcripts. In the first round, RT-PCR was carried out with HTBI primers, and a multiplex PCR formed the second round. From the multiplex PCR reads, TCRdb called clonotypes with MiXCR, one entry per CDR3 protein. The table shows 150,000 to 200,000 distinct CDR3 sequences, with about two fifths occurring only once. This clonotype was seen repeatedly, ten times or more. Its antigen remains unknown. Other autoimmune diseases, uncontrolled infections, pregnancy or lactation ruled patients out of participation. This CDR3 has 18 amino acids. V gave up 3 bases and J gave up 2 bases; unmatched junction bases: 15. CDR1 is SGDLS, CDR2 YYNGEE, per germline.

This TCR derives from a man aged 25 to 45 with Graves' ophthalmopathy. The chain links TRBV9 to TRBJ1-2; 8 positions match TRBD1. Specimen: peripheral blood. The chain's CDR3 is CASSAEGAGGEINYGYTF. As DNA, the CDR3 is TGTGCCAGCAGCGCAGAGGGGGCAGGGGGCGAGATCAACTATGGCTACACCTTC.